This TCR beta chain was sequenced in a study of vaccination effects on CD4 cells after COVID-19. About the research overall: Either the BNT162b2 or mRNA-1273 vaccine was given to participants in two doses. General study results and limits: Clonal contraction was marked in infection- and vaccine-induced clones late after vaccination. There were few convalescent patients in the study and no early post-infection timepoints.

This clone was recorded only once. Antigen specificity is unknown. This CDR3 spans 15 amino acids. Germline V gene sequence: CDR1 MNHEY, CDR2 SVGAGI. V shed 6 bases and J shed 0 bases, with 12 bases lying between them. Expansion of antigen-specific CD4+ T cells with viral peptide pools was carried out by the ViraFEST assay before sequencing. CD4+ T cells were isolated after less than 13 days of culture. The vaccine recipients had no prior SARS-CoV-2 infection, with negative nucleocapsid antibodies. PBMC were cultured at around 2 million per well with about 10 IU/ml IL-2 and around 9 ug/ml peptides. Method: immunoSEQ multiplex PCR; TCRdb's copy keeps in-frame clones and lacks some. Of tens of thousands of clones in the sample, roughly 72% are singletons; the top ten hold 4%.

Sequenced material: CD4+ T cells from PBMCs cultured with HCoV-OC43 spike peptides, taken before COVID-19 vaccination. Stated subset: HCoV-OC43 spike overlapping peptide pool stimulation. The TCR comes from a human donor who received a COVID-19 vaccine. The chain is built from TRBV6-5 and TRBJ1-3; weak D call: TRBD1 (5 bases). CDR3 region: CASSLNRFSGNTIYF. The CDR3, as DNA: TGTGCCAGCAGCCTAAACAGGTTCTCTGGAAACACCATATATTTT.